The 9 T cell receptor beta chains below were found in one sample sequenced in a study of vaccination and CD4 T cells after COVID-19. Cultured CD4+ T-cell DNA underwent Oncomine TCR Beta short-read sequencing. Once CD4+ T cells had been cultured, genomic DNA was extracted from them. TCRdb re-called the PCR reads through MiXCR, storing one row per CDR3 protein. The sample lists several thousand distinct CDR3 sequences; 30% to 40% were seen once. The treatment was: approximately 9-day PBMC culture with coronavirus spike peptide pools or control peptides (ViraFEST assay). An unexposed donor provided the CD4+ T cells, which were collected before the COVID-19 pandemic (2011-2018). No antigen has been identified for these receptors. Sequencing was carried out using CD4+ T cells from blood, cultured in vitro. The origin of the receptors is a human donor in good health.

There are a few counts of this clonotype. The J gene is TRBJ2-5, the V gene TRBV11-2, with D possibly matching TRBD2 (6 bases). From germline, CDR1 is SGHAT and CDR2 FQNNGV. V lost 7 bases and J 5 bases, leaving 17 bases between the germline ends. The CDR3 sequence is 14 residues long. CDR3 in DNA: TGTGCCAGCAACCCGATGGGGGGTCCGGAGACCCAGTACTTC. This codes for CASNPMGGPETQYF.

This clonotype was recorded a few times. V is TRBV20-1 and J is TRBJ1-1; D might be TRBD1 (6 bases). Trimming cost V 0 bases and J 6 bases, with 14 bases left between them. This CDR3 region has 14 residues. The germline V gene has CDR1 DFQATT and CDR2 SNEGSKA (reference sequence). Written as DNA, the CDR3 is TGCAGTGCTAGAGATCGGACAGTCGACGCTGAAGCTTTCTTT. Translation gives CSARDRTVDAEAFF.

This clonotype is medium-sized within its sample. V gene TRBV20-1 combines with J gene TRBJ1-1; D is perhaps TRBD1 (5 bases). The germline V and J ends were trimmed by 3 bases and 4 bases, with 12 bases remaining between them. Germline V CDR1 and CDR2: DFQATT, SNEGSKA (reference sequence). The CDR3 consists of 13 residues. The CDR3 loop is CSASRRGRTEAFF. In DNA form, the CDR3 reads TGCAGTGCTAGTCGGAGGGGTCGCACTGAAGCTTTCTTT.

This clonotype was seen a handful of times. The rearrangement joins TRBV12-3 or TRBV12-4 to TRBJ1-5; D gene ambiguous. The CDR3 totals 12 residues. V lost 7 bases, J lost 5 bases, and 9 bases lay in between. This CDR3 reads CASTRTDQPQHF. The CDR3 DNA reads as TGTGCCAGCACCCGGACGGATCAGCCCCAGCATTTT.

The chain recombines TRBV6-2 or TRBV6-3 with TRBJ1-1; D remains unclear. The V end lost 6 bases, the J end lost 4 bases, and 9 bases lay between the germline ends. The CDR3 covers 12 residues. Germline assignment: CDR1 MNHEY and CDR2 SVGEGT. The CDR3 DNA sequence: TGTGCCAGCAGCCCTACGGCCACTGAAGCTTTCTTT. It codes for CASSPTATEAFF.

This chain connects TRBV19 to TRBJ2-4, with D possibly TRBD2 on 7 matching bases. CDR1 LNHDA and CDR2 SQIVND come from the germline V gene (reference sequence). The CDR3 extends over 15 amino acids. V was trimmed by 7 bases and J by 1 base, leaving 14 bases between them. CDR3 sequence (DNA): TGTGCCAGTACCCCCGCGGGGGCGGCCAAAAACATTCAGTACTTC. It yields the protein CASTPAGAAKNIQYF.

J is TRBJ2-5 and V is TRBV6-2 or TRBV6-3; perhaps TRBD2 as D (5 bases). The CDR3 sequence is 14 residues long. V was trimmed by 0 bases and J by 5 bases, leaving 10 bases between them. Germline CDR1 is MNHEY and CDR2 is SVGEGT. The CDR3 reads CASSYSAGTETQYF. For the CDR3, the DNA is TGTGCCAGCAGTTACTCCGCGGGTACGGAGACCCAGTACTTC.

The chain couples TRBV12-3 or TRBV12-4 to TRBJ1-5, with TRBD1 matching over 8 bases. V gave up 2 bases and J gave up 4 bases; unmatched junction bases: 4. The CDR3 length is 15 residues. The CDR3 nucleotides are TGTGCCAGCAGTTTACAGACAGGGGTAAATCAGCCCCAGCATTTT. This translates into CASSLQTGVNQPQHF.

The CDR3 loop reads CASSLGLAGVSDAAVSSYNEQFF. Written as DNA, the CDR3 is TGTGCCAGCAGTCTGGGACTAGCGGGAGTATCGGACGCCGCAGTCAGCTCCTACAATGAGCAGTTCTTC. This rearrangement joins TRBV12-3 or TRBV12-4 to TRBJ2-1; 14 nucleotides agree with TRBD2. The ends lost 5 bases at V and 0 bases at J; junction bases unmatched: 21. The CDR3 sequence is 23 residues long.